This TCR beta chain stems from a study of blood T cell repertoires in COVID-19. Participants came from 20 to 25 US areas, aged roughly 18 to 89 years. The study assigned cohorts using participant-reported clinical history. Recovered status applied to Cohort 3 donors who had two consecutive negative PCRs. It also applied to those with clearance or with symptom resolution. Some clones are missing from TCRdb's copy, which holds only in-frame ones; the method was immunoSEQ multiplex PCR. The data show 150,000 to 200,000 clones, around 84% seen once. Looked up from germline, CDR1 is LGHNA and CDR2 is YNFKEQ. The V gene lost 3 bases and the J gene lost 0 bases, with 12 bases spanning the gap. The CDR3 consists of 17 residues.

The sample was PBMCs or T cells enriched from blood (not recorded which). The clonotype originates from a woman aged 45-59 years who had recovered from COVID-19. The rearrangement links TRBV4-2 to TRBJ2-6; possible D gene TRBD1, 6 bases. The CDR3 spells CASSQDTGSSGANVLTF. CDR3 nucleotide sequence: TGTGCCAGCAGCCAGGATACAGGGAGCTCTGGGGCCAACGTCCTGACTTTC.